A selection of T cell receptor beta chains follows, all from one sample in a study of T cells in Graves' hyperthyroidism and ophthalmopathy. TCRdb used MiXCR to reprocess the multiplex PCR reads, holding one entry per CDR3 protein. The repertoire holds a few hundred thousand distinct CDR3 sequences, with more than 11% as singletons. Sequencing was carried out using blood. The origin of the receptors is a woman aged 25 to 39 with Graves' hyperthyroidism that later progressed to Graves' ophthalmopathy. CDR3s include the opening cysteine and the closing phenylalanine or tryptophan. The order of the fields is clone size, V gene, D gene, J gene, CDR3 DNA, CDR3 protein. D genes are given only for firm matches. Not all rows give a size; the values are once, few, many and, for expanded clones, a class.

clone_size: many
v_call: TRBV3-1
d_call: .
j_call: TRBJ2-3
cdr3_nt: TGTGCCAGCAGCCAAGGTACGGATGCAGATACGCAGTATTTT
cdr3_aa: CASSQGTDADTQYF

clone_size: many
v_call: TRBV27
d_call: .
j_call: TRBJ2-5
cdr3_nt: TGTGCCAGCAGTTTCGGCGACAGGGAGACCCAGTACTTC
cdr3_aa: CASSFGDRETQYF

clone_size: many
v_call: TRBV27
d_call: TRBD1
j_call: TRBJ1-1
cdr3_nt: TGTGCCAGCGGATACAGGGGGGGGGGCACTGAAGCTTTCTTT
cdr3_aa: CASGYRGGGTEAFF

clone_size: many
v_call: TRBV2
d_call: TRBD1
j_call: TRBJ2-2
cdr3_nt: TGTGCCAGCAGCGGGGACAGAAACACCGGGGAGCTGTTTTTT
cdr3_aa: CASSGDRNTGELFF

clone_size: .
v_call: TRBV18
d_call: .
j_call: TRBJ1-2
cdr3_nt: TGTGCCAGCTCCGCTCTCGGGCCCTATGGCTACACCTTC
cdr3_aa: CASSALGPYGYTF

clone_size: many
v_call: TRBV11-3
d_call: .
j_call: TRBJ1-2
cdr3_nt: TGTGCCAGCAGCTTCGGGGACCAGCTCTATGGCTACACCTTC
cdr3_aa: CASSFGDQLYGYTF

clone_size: many
v_call: TRBV20-1
d_call: .
j_call: TRBJ1-2
cdr3_nt: TGCAGTGCTAGCGCCGACGGGCGGTATGGCTACACCTTC
cdr3_aa: CSASADGRYGYTF

clone_size: many
v_call: TRBV20-1
d_call: .
j_call: TRBJ2-3
cdr3_nt: TGCAGTGCGAGGGGGGCCTTTTCTAGCACAGATACGCAGTATTTT
cdr3_aa: CSARGAFSSTDTQYF

clone_size: many
v_call: TRBV2
d_call: .
j_call: TRBJ1-1
cdr3_nt: TGTGCCACCACTTCCACGGCGAACACTGAAGCTTTCTTT
cdr3_aa: CATTSTANTEAFF

clone_size: .
v_call: TRBV12-3/TRBV12-4
d_call: TRBD1
j_call: TRBJ1-6
cdr3_nt: TGTGCCAGCAAAGACAGGGATAGTGAATCACCCCTCCACTTT
cdr3_aa: CASKDRDSESPLHF

clone_size: few
v_call: TRBV5-1
d_call: TRBD1
j_call: TRBJ2-5
cdr3_nt: TGCGCCAGCAGATCGGACAGGGAAGAGACCCAGTACTTC
cdr3_aa: CASRSDREETQYF

clone_size: many
v_call: TRBV20-1
d_call: .
j_call: TRBJ1-1
cdr3_nt: TGCAGTGCTCCCTCGGGATGGGGGCGGGTTGAAGCTTTCTTT
cdr3_aa: CSAPSGWGRVEAFF

clone_size: .
v_call: TRBV11-2
d_call: TRBD2
j_call: TRBJ2-1
cdr3_nt: TGTGCCAGCAGCCGACGGACTAGCGGGAACTACAATGAGCAGTTCTTC
cdr3_aa: CASSRRTSGNYNEQFF

clone_size: .
v_call: TRBV9
d_call: TRBD2
j_call: TRBJ2-2
cdr3_nt: TGTGCCAGCAGCGCTTCTACTAGCGGGAGTGGTACCGGGGAGCTGTTTTTT
cdr3_aa: CASSASTSGSGTGELFF

clone_size: many
v_call: TRBV27
d_call: .
j_call: TRBJ1-2
cdr3_nt: TGTGCCAGCAGTTTTCACGGGGCCGGTGGCTACACCTTC
cdr3_aa: CASSFHGAGGYTF

clone_size: many
v_call: TRBV11-2
d_call: .
j_call: TRBJ2-5
cdr3_nt: TGTGCCAGCAGCGCGACCCCCGTGGGGCTTGAGACCCAGTACTTC
cdr3_aa: CASSATPVGLETQYF

clone_size: .
v_call: TRBV7-2
d_call: .
j_call: TRBJ2-3
cdr3_nt: TGTGCCAGCAGCTTAATAACGGGAGTTCCAACAGGTACGCAGTATTTT
cdr3_aa: CASSLITGVPTGTQYF

clone_size: many
v_call: TRBV6-5
d_call: .
j_call: TRBJ2-5
cdr3_nt: TGTGCCAGCAGTTACGGCGCGGTGGCACAAGAGACCCAGTACTTC
cdr3_aa: CASSYGAVAQETQYF

clone_size: many
v_call: TRBV20-1
d_call: .
j_call: TRBJ1-1
cdr3_nt: TGCAGTGCTAGAGGGGCAATGAACACTGAAGCTTTCTTT
cdr3_aa: CSARGAMNTEAFF

clone_size: many
v_call: TRBV12-3/TRBV12-4
d_call: TRBD1
j_call: TRBJ1-1
cdr3_nt: TGTGCCAGCAGCTGGGGGACAGGGATCACTGAAGCTTTCTTT
cdr3_aa: CASSWGTGITEAFF

clone_size: many
v_call: TRBV6-1
d_call: TRBD1
j_call: TRBJ1-6
cdr3_nt: TGTGCCAGCAGCGTAAACCTGGGACAGGGGAGATCACCCCTCCACTTT
cdr3_aa: CASSVNLGQGRSPLHF

clone_size: .
v_call: TRBV2
d_call: TRBD2
j_call: TRBJ2-3
cdr3_nt: TGTGCCAGCCCCGGGGGGGTACAAACAGATACGCAGTATTTT
cdr3_aa: CASPGGVQTDTQYF

clone_size: .
v_call: TRBV27
d_call: .
j_call: TRBJ1-3
cdr3_nt: TGTGCCAGCAGTTTATTCGGGGGGCTTGGAAACACCATATATTTT
cdr3_aa: CASSLFGGLGNTIYF

clone_size: few
v_call: TRBV7-9
d_call: .
j_call: TRBJ1-2
cdr3_nt: TGTGCCAGCAGCTCAGGGCGGGGGGACCGATTAATCTATGGCTACACCTTC
cdr3_aa: CASSSGRGDRLIYGYTF

clone_size: many
v_call: TRBV28
d_call: .
j_call: TRBJ1-1
cdr3_nt: TGTGCCAGCAGTTCCTACCCCATGAACACTGAAGCTTTCTTT
cdr3_aa: CASSSYPMNTEAFF

clone_size: few
v_call: TRBV20-1
d_call: TRBD2
j_call: TRBJ2-1
cdr3_nt: TGCAGTGCTAGGCTAGCGGGAGACTACAATGAGCAGTTCTTC
cdr3_aa: CSARLAGDYNEQFF

clone_size: few
v_call: TRBV19
d_call: .
j_call: TRBJ2-3
cdr3_nt: TGTGCCAGTAGGAGGGTTAGCACAGATACGCAGTATTTT
cdr3_aa: CASRRVSTDTQYF

clone_size: .
v_call: TRBV27
d_call: .
j_call: TRBJ2-1
cdr3_nt: TGTGCCTCGGCGGCAGGGGGGCCCTACAATGAGCAGTTCTTC
cdr3_aa: CASAAGGPYNEQFF

clone_size: .
v_call: TRBV6-5
d_call: .
j_call: TRBJ1-5
cdr3_nt: TGTGCCAGCAGTTACAGGGGGGGGGAATACAATCAGCCCCAGCATTTT
cdr3_aa: CASSYRGGEYNQPQHF

clone_size: many
v_call: TRBV7-9
d_call: .
j_call: TRBJ2-7
cdr3_nt: TGTGCCAGCAGCTTAACCCAGGGTCCCTACGAGCAGTACTTC
cdr3_aa: CASSLTQGPYEQYF

clone_size: many
v_call: TRBV12-3/TRBV12-4
d_call: .
j_call: TRBJ2-3
cdr3_nt: TGTGCCAGCAGTTCAGGGGCAGATTTGGCGGCGGCCACAGATACGCAGTATTTT
cdr3_aa: CASSSGADLAAATDTQYF

clone_size: .
v_call: TRBV15
d_call: .
j_call: TRBJ2-5
cdr3_nt: TGTGCCACCTCCCAGGGCGACATAGAGACCCAGTACTTC
cdr3_aa: CATSQGDIETQYF

clone_size: .
v_call: TRBV6-6
d_call: .
j_call: TRBJ2-3
cdr3_nt: TGTGCCAGCAGTTACGAGGGGGCAGATACGCAGTATTTT
cdr3_aa: CASSYEGADTQYF

clone_size: .
v_call: TRBV7-3
d_call: TRBD1
j_call: TRBJ2-1
cdr3_nt: TGTGCCAGCAGCTACGGACAGGGAACATACAATGAGCAGTTCTTC
cdr3_aa: CASSYGQGTYNEQFF

clone_size: many
v_call: TRBV6-1
d_call: .
j_call: TRBJ1-2
cdr3_nt: TGTGCCAGCATGTCCCTCCTCCGGGAAATCTATGGCTACACCTTC
cdr3_aa: CASMSLLREIYGYTF

clone_size: many
v_call: TRBV11-2
d_call: .
j_call: TRBJ2-5
cdr3_nt: TGTGCCAGCAGCTTACAGGGCCACCAAGAGACCCAGTACTTC
cdr3_aa: CASSLQGHQETQYF

clone_size: .
v_call: TRBV6-5
d_call: .
j_call: TRBJ2-2
cdr3_nt: TGTGCCAGCAGTTACCCCGATGACCCCGTGGAGCTGTTTTTT
cdr3_aa: CASSYPDDPVELFF

clone_size: many
v_call: TRBV12-3/TRBV12-4
d_call: .
j_call: TRBJ2-7
cdr3_nt: TGTGCCAGCACCCTGGCGGGGTACGAGCAGTACTTC
cdr3_aa: CASTLAGYEQYF

clone_size: many
v_call: TRBV20-1
d_call: TRBD1
j_call: TRBJ1-2
cdr3_nt: TGCAGTGCCCCTTCAGGGGGCGCGGGCTATGGCTACACCTTC
cdr3_aa: CSAPSGGAGYGYTF

clone_size: many
v_call: TRBV18
d_call: .
j_call: TRBJ2-1
cdr3_nt: TGTGCCAGCTCACCCTATACGGGCTCCTACAATGAGCAGTTCTTC
cdr3_aa: CASSPYTGSYNEQFF

clone_size: many
v_call: TRBV7-3
d_call: .
j_call: TRBJ1-2
cdr3_nt: TGTGCCAGCAGCCCCACAGGGATAGATGGCTACACCTTC
cdr3_aa: CASSPTGIDGYTF

clone_size: many
v_call: TRBV19
d_call: .
j_call: TRBJ2-7
cdr3_nt: TGTGCCAGTAGTATATGGGGACCCCTTCCGAACGAGCAGTACTTC
cdr3_aa: CASSIWGPLPNEQYF

clone_size: many
v_call: TRBV9
d_call: TRBD2
j_call: TRBJ2-1
cdr3_nt: TGTGCCAGCAGCATTAGCGGGGGAGGGAATGAGCAGTTCTTC
cdr3_aa: CASSISGGGNEQFF

clone_size: .
v_call: TRBV4-3
d_call: TRBD2
j_call: TRBJ2-1
cdr3_nt: TGCGCCAGCAGCCAAGATGCGGGAGGATACTACAATGAGCAGTTCTTC
cdr3_aa: CASSQDAGGYYNEQFF

clone_size: many
v_call: TRBV30
d_call: TRBD2
j_call: TRBJ2-3
cdr3_nt: TGTGCCTGGAGCCGAAGGACTAGCGGGAGGACAGATACGCAGTATTTT
cdr3_aa: CAWSRRTSGRTDTQYF

clone_size: many
v_call: TRBV7-2
d_call: TRBD2
j_call: TRBJ2-1
cdr3_nt: TGTGCCAGCAGCCTGTACGGACTAGCGGGAGAAAGGGGGCTGAATGAGCAGTTCTTC
cdr3_aa: CASSLYGLAGERGLNEQFF

clone_size: many
v_call: TRBV27
d_call: TRBD2
j_call: TRBJ2-5
cdr3_nt: TGTGCCAGCAGTTACACTAGCGGGAGGCAGACCCAGTACTTC
cdr3_aa: CASSYTSGRQTQYF

clone_size: many
v_call: TRBV29-1
d_call: .
j_call: TRBJ2-7
cdr3_nt: TGCAGCGTTGGCCGTGGGCCCGAGCAGTACTTC
cdr3_aa: CSVGRGPEQYF